What follows describes a single TCR beta chain. The antigen is undetermined. The junction had 3 bases not matched to a gene; V was cut back by 0 bases and J by 4 bases. The CDR3 extends over 14 amino acids. The germline CDR1 and CDR2 sequences are SGHRS and YFSETQ. Sequenced by immunoSEQ multiplex PCR; TCRdb stores in-frame clones only, minus some. The data show 150,000 or so clones, about nine tenths seen once. This record comes from a study of T cell responses to AZD1222 COVID-19 vaccine. Study conclusions and caveats: Most donors were white British and more were female, and clonal diversity was possibly underestimated. The study identified only a handful of AZD1222 recipients as seropositive at baseline.

This rearrangement joins TRBV5-1 to TRBJ1-1; 7 positions agree with TRBD1. This TCR came from an adult in good health. The source material was peripheral blood, sampled on day 0 of AZD1222 vaccination. The CDR3 loop reads CASSLGNRGTEAFF. The CDR3 DNA reads TGCGCCAGCAGCTTGGGGAACAGGGGCACTGAAGCTTTCTTT. Drawing the rest from reference TRBV5-1 and TRBJ1-1, the complete variable domain is KAGVTQTPRYLIKTRGQQVTLSCSPISGHRSVSWYQQTPGQGLQFLFEYFSETQRNKGNFPGRFSGRQFSNSRSEMNVSTLELGDSALYLCASSLGNRGTEAFFGQGTRLTVV.